The T cell receptor (beta chain) under discussion was sequenced for a study of T cell responses to AZD1222 COVID-19 vaccine. Study results and caveats: The sample set comprised mostly white British donors with more females, and clonal diversity was possibly underestimated. Only five to seven individuals given AZD1222 were seropositive at baseline. Vaccine-associated CD4 TCRs ranged over spike, dominating at 160-218 and 743-854.

Produced via immunoSEQ multiplex PCR; TCRdb's table is partial and in-frame only. The table shows approximately 150,000 clones, with roughly 89% occurring only once. Comment on this clone: Its specificity is not known.

CDR1 and CDR2 (germline): SNHLY, FYNNEI. With 1 base removed from V and 1 base from J, the gap between germline ends came to 7 bases. CDR3 length: 14 amino acids. The sequence was collected from an adult who received the AZD1222 COVID-19 vaccine. The gene calls are TRBV2 and TRBJ1-1, with no clear D. Sequenced here: peripheral blood, sampled 28 days after the second AZD1222 dose. CDR3 sequence: CASSEVMGNTEAFF. The CDR3 nucleotides are TGTGCCAGCAGTGAAGTGATGGGGAACACTGAAGCTTTCTTT.